The present T cell receptor (beta chain) was sequenced within a study of T cell repertoires in cytomegalovirus infection. Germline assignment: CDR1 SGHAT and CDR2 FQNNGV. The CDR3 sequence is 13 residues long. The germline V and J ends were trimmed by 7 bases and 9 bases, with 16 bases remaining between them. TCRdb reanalysed the reads using MiXCR and keeps one entry per CDR3 protein. Found here are approximately 500,000 distinct CDR3 sequences, about 10% of them singletons; the top ten hold more than 8.5%. This clonotype showed up just once. A much larger clone sits a single nucleotide away, making a read error possible.

V and J are TRBV11-2 and TRBJ2-1; D is unclear. This receptor was identified in a human donor in good health (CMV status not recorded). Some clones in this sample may be carry-over from other donors' samples. Input material: PBMCs. The CDR3 loop is CASNRGRAGEQFF. The CDR3 DNA reads TGTGCCAGCAACCGAGGCAGAGCCGGTGAGCAGTTCTTC.